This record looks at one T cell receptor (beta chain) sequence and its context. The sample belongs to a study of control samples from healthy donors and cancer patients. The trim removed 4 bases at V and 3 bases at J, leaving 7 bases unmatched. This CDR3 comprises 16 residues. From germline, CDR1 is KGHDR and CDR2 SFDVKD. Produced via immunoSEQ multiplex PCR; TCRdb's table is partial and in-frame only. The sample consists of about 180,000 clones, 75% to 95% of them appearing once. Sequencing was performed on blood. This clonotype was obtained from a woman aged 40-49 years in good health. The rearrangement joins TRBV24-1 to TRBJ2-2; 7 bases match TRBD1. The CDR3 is CATSDVTGSDTGELFF. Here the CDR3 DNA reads TGTGCCACCAGTGACGTGACAGGGTCGGACACCGGGGAGCTGTTTTTT.